This T cell receptor (beta chain) appears in the sequencing data of a study of T cell repertoires in cytomegalovirus infection. About the study: Through public TCR beta signatures, both CMV infection and matching HLA type were indicated. Overall study results and limits: HLA-C-restricted CMV clonotypes gave the most frequent clonotype in two of eight donors.

Using its own MiXCR run on the reads, TCRdb lists one record per CDR3 protein. The table has some 500,000 distinct CDR3 sequences, roughly a third seen once. Trimming removed 5 bases from V and 5 bases from J, with 13 bases in between. Germline V CDR1 and CDR2: MNHEY, SVGEGT. This CDR3 spans 13 amino acids. In its sample, this clonotype was seen a few times. Its specificity is unknown. The sequencing used cultured PBMCs, collected from culture after CMV antigen stimulation. This sequence originates from a human donor in good health (CMV status not recorded). Some clones in this sample may be carry-over from other donors' samples. This chain uses TRBV6-2 or TRBV6-3 with TRBJ2-7; tentatively, D is TRBD1 or TRBD2 (5 bases each). CDR3 loop: CASSKQDSDEQYF. The CDR3 DNA is TGTGCCAGCAGTAAACAGGACTCGGACGAGCAGTACTTC.